The rows below give T cell receptor beta chains drawn from one sample of a study of shared T cell receptors in the human thymus. Method: immunoSEQ multiplex PCR; TCRdb's copy keeps in-frame clones and lacks some. The sample has some 400,000 clones, 85% to 95% seen once. The sequenced sample was thymocytes. The receptor source for this set is a human donor. CDR3s include the opening cysteine and the closing phenylalanine or tryptophan. Each record gives: CDR3 protein, CDR3 DNA, J gene, clone size, D gene, V gene. A D gene is named only where the DNA matches it firmly. Size is omitted from some rows. Given values are once, few, many or a class for expanded clones.

CASSTTDVTEAFF TGTGCCAGCAGTACCACAGATGTCACTGAAGCTTTCTTT TRBJ1-1 - - TRBV28
CASSSGEGKGDYGYTF TGTGCCAGCAGCTCCGGGGAGGGAAAAGGTGACTATGGCTACACCTTC TRBJ1-2 - - TRBV7-9
CASSQHCYPRGDTEAFF TGCGCCAGCAGCCAACATTGTTACCCCAGAGGGGACACTGAAGCTTTCTTT TRBJ1-1 - - TRBV4-3
CASSFVQGTYNEQFF TGTGCCAGCAGCTTCGTCCAGGGGACCTACAATGAGCAGTTCTTC TRBJ2-1 - - TRBV7-9
CASKSGETGELFF TGCGCCAGTAAATCAGGGGAAACCGGGGAGCTGTTTTTT TRBJ2-2 - - TRBV10-1
CASSPSGGQPQHF TGTGCCAGCAGCCCCTCAGGGGGTCAGCCCCAGCATTTT TRBJ1-5 - TRBD1 TRBV27
CASSPIGLAVDFF TGTGCCAGCAGCCCGATCGGACTAGCAGTCGACTTCTTC TRBJ2-1 - TRBD2 TRBV7-9
CASSEIQGTEAFF TGCGCCAGCAGTGAGATCCAGGGCACTGAAGCTTTCTTT TRBJ1-1 - - TRBV10-2
CASSLRGNYEQYF TGTGCCAGCAGTTTAAGGGGGAACTACGAGCAGTACTTC TRBJ2-7 - - TRBV28
CATRTFEGNTIYF TGTGCCACTAGGACCTTTGAGGGAAACACCATATATTTT TRBJ1-3 - - TRBV6-6
CASGGLPNTGELFF TGTGCCAGTGGGGGGCTGCCGAACACCGGGGAGCTGTTTTTT TRBJ2-2 - - TRBV27
CASSPRAGTNEKLFF TGCGCCAGCAGCCCAAGGGCAGGGACTAATGAAAAACTGTTTTTT TRBJ1-4 - - TRBV4-1
CASSILSGRAPDTQYF TGTGCCAGCAGCATCCTTAGCGGGAGGGCCCCAGATACGCAGTATTTT TRBJ2-3 - TRBD2 TRBV11-1
CASSLDGGGGEQFF TGTGCCAGCAGCTTGGATGGGGGAGGGGGTGAGCAGTTCTTC TRBJ2-1 - - TRBV5-4
CASSPARLRKETQYF TGTGCCAGCAGCCCCGCCCGGCTGCGAAAGGAGACCCAGTACTTC TRBJ2-5 - - TRBV7-9
CASTPGTLAGSYEQYF TGTGCCAGCACCCCGGGAACACTAGCGGGAAGCTACGAGCAGTACTTC TRBJ2-7 once TRBD2 TRBV28
CASNPRGPTDTQYF TGTGCCAGCAACCCCAGGGGCCCCACAGATACGCAGTATTTT TRBJ2-3 - - TRBV7-9
CASSSDSNEQYF TGTGCCAGCAGCTCCGACAGTAACGAGCAGTACTTC TRBJ2-7 - - TRBV7-9
CSVRTSGNNEQFF TGCAGCGTTCGGACTAGCGGTAACAATGAGCAGTTCTTC TRBJ2-1 - TRBD2 TRBV29-1
CASSLDRARGTDTQYF TGTGCCAGCAGCTTAGATAGGGCTCGCGGGACAGATACGCAGTATTTT TRBJ2-3 - - TRBV11-2
CASRPGLAAGELFF TGTGCCAGCAGACCGGGACTAGCGGCCGGGGAGCTGTTTTTT TRBJ2-2 - TRBD2 TRBV6-5
CASSEGSLSSSAGQGATNTEAFF TGTGCCAGCAGTGAAGGATCCCTCAGTTCTTCGGCCGGACAGGGGGCGACGAACACTGAAGCTTTCTTT TRBJ1-1 - TRBD1 TRBV2
CASSFSGTGGVKTEAFF TGTGCCAGCAGCTTTTCCGGGACAGGGGGAGTGAAGACTGAAGCTTTCTTT TRBJ1-1 - TRBD1 TRBV7-9
CASSIDRMNTEAFF TGTGCCAGTAGTATTGACAGGATGAACACTGAAGCTTTCTTT TRBJ1-1 - - TRBV19
CASSLGLAGEQYF TGTGCCAGCAGCTTAGGTTTGGCGGGCGAGCAGTACTTC TRBJ2-7 - - TRBV11-2
CASTATGGERLAGGRGEQYF TGTGCCAGCACCGCTACAGGGGGCGAAAGGCTAGCGGGAGGGCGAGGCGAGCAGTACTTC TRBJ2-7 - TRBD2 TRBV28
CASGPRQVPLHYEQYF TGTGCCAGCGGCCCCCGACAGGTCCCATTACACTACGAGCAGTACTTC TRBJ2-7 once - TRBV27
CASSQSQAQETQYF TGCGCCAGCAGCCAAAGCCAGGCCCAAGAGACCCAGTACTTC TRBJ2-5 - - TRBV4-1
CSVVARRMRGYGYTF TGCAGCGTTGTCGCGCGGCGGATGAGAGGCTATGGCTACACCTTC TRBJ1-2 - - TRBV29-1
CASSLAGTSGTNEQFF TGCGCCAGCAGCTTGGCCGGGACTAGCGGTACCAATGAGCAGTTCTTC TRBJ2-1 - TRBD2 TRBV5-1
CASSSRDVLGREPGELFF TGTGCCAGCAGCTCCCGAGATGTTCTGGGGAGGGAACCCGGGGAGCTGTTTTTT TRBJ2-2 - TRBD2 TRBV7-9
CASTAGGRDDYEQYF TGCGCCAGTACCGCCGGGGGGCGGGATGACTACGAGCAGTACTTC TRBJ2-7 - - TRBV5-1
CASSPRGREGTYEQYF TGTGCCAGCAGCCCCCGTGGGCGGGAGGGGACCTACGAGCAGTACTTC TRBJ2-7 - TRBD2 TRBV7-2
CASRSNYEQYF TGTGCCAGCCGGTCCAACTACGAGCAGTACTTC TRBJ2-7 - - TRBV27